This TCR beta chain stems from a study of cytomegalovirus exposure and HLA in healthy donors. Study information: Early release data held some 80 million unique TCRs from HLA-typed donors. Study observations and caveats: As confirmed in vitro, a few CMV-associated chains were specific for CMV antigens. The productive fraction for most TCR beta V segments was about 87% or about 30% in an earlier analysis.

On this clone itself: Its antigen is not known.

It was with 60 Vbeta and 13 Jbeta primers that the PCR ran. TCRdb keeps only in-frame clones here, not all; method: immunoSEQ multiplex PCR. The sample includes 110,000 to 150,000 clones, approximately 82% of them seen just once. CDR3 length: 12 amino acids. Germline assignment: CDR1 SQVTM and CDR2 ANQGSEA. V was clipped by 3 bases and J by 4 bases, with 9 bases between them. The V gene is TRBV29-1, the J gene TRBJ1-2, with D perhaps matching TRBD1 (5 bases). Sequenced sample: PBMCs. This TCR came from a man younger than 30 in good health and CMV-seropositive. This CDR3 reads CSVEGGTYGYTF. The CDR3 bases are TGCAGCGTTGAGGGGGGTACCTATGGCTACACCTTC.